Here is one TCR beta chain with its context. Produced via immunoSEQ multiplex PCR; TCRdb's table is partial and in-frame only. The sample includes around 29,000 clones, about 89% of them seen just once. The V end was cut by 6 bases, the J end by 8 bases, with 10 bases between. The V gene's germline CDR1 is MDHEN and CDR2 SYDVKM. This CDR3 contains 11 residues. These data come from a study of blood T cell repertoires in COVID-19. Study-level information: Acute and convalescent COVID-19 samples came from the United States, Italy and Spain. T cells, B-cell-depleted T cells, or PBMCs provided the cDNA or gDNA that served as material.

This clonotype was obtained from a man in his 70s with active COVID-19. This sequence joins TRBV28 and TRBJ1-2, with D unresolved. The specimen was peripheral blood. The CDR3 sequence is CASRPEEGYTF. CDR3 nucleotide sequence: TGTGCCAGCAGGCCCGAGGAGGGCTACACCTTC.